Included here is one T cell receptor (beta chain) sequence, with context. V lost 1 base and J 3 bases, leaving 9 bases between the germline ends. CDR3 size: 14 residues. Germline lookup yields CDR1 SGHNT and CDR2 YYREEE (reference sequence). This sample is drawn from a study of blood T cell repertoires in COVID-19. At the level of the study: Acute and convalescent COVID-19 samples came from the United States, Italy and Spain.

TCRdb's copy holds only in-frame clones and misses some; the assay was immunoSEQ multiplex PCR. Among 220,000 or so clones listed, around 82% were seen once. The chain carries TRBV5-4 and TRBJ2-3, with unresolved D. The receptor comes from a woman aged 25 to 39 who had recovered from COVID-19. Sequenced input: peripheral blood. CDR3 bases: TGTGCCAGCAGCTTGAAAACAGCTACAGATACGCAGTATTTT. Amino acid sequence: CASSLKTATDTQYF. The entire variable domain, with the rest obtained from reference TRBV5-4 and TRBJ2-3, is as follows: ETGVTQSPTHLIKTRGQQVTLRCSSQSGHNTVSWYQQALGQGPQFIFQYYREEENGRGNFPPRFSGLQFPNYSSELNVNALELDDSALYLCASSLKTATDTQYFGPGTRLTVL.